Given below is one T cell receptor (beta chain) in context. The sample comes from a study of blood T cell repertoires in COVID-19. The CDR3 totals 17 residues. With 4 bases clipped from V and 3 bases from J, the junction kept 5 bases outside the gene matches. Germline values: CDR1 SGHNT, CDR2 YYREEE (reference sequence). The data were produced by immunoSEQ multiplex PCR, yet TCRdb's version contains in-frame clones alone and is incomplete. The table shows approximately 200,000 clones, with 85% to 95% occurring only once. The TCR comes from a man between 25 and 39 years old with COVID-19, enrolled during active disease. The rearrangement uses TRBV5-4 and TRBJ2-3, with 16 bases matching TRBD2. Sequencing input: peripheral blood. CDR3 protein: CASSTGTSGGATDTQYF. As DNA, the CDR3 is TGTGCCAGCAGCACGGGGACTAGCGGGGGGGCAACAGATACGCAGTATTTT.